This T cell receptor beta chain was sequenced during a study of neurological immune-mediated disorders. TCRdb processed the 5' RACE reads anew with MiXCR; each CDR3 protein has one entry. The sample carries tens of thousands of distinct CDR3 sequences, under 4.5% recorded once. CDR1 is DFQATT, CDR2 SNEGSKA, per germline (reference sequence). The CDR3 loop spans 13 amino acids. Trimming stripped 3 bases from V and 2 bases from J, with 11 bases between. This clonotype was seen ten or more times. Sequences were obtained from PBMCs. The receptor comes from a woman aged 50 to 60 with multiple sclerosis. The chain has TRBV20-1 and TRBJ2-7, with D possibly being TRBD1 or TRBD2 (6 bases each). The CDR3 DNA reads as TGCAGTGCTAGGTCCGGGGGCCCCTACGAGCAGTACTTC. Its protein is CSARSGGPYEQYF.